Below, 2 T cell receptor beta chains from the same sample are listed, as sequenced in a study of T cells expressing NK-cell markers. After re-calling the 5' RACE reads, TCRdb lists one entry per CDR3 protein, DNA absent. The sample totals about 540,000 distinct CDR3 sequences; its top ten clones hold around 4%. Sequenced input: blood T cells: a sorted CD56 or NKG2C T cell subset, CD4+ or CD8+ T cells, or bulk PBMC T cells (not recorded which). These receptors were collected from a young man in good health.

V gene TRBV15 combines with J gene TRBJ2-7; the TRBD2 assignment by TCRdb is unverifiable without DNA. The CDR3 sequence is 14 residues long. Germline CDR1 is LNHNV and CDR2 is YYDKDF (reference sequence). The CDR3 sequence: CATSRAAGTHEQYF.

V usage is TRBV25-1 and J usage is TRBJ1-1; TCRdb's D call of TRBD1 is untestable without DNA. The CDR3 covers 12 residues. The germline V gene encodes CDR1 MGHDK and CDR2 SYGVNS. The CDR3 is CASSARQGEAFF.